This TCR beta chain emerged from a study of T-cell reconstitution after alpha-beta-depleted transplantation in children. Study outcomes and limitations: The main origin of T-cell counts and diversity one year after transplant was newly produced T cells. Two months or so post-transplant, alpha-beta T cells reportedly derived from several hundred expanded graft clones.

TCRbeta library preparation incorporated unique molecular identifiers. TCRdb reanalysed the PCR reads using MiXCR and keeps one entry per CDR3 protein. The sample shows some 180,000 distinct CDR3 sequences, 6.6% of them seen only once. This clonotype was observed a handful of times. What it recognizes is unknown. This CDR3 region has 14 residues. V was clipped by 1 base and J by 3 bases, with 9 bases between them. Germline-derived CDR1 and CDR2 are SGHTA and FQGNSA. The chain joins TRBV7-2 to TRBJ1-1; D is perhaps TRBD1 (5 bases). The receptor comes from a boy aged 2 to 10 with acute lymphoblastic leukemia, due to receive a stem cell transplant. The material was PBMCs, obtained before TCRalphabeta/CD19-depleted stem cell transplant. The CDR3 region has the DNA TGTGCCAGCAGCTTAGAGGGGTCGTACACTGAAGCTTTCTTT. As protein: CASSLEGSYTEAFF.